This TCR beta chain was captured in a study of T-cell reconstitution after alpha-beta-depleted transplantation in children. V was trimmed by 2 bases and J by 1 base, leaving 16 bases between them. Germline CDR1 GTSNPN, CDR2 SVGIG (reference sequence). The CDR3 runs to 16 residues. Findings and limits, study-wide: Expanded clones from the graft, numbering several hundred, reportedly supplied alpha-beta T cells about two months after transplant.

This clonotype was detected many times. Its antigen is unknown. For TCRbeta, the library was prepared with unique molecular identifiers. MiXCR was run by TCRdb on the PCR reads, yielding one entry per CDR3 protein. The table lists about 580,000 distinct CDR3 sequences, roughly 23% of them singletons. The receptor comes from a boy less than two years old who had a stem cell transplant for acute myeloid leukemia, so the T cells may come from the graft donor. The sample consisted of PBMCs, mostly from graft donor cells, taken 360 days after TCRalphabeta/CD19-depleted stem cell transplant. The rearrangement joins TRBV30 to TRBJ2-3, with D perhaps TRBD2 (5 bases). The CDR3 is CAWSRRIRARTDTQYF. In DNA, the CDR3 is TGTGCCTGGAGTAGGAGGATCCGGGCTCGCACAGATACGCAGTATTTT.